The text below deals with one TCR beta chain. Antigen: not known. From germline, CDR1 is SNHLY and CDR2 FYNNEI. V was shortened by 6 bases and J by 1 base, with 14 bases between the two germline ends. CDR3 length: 15 amino acids. This entry belongs to a study of radiotherapy plus CTLA-4 blockade in lung cancer. Study observations and caveats: Together with interferon-beta, which increased in serum after radiation, early dynamic changes in blood T cell clones were reportedly the best predictors of response.

The protocol was immunoSEQ multiplex PCR, while the TCRdb copy is restricted to in-frame clones and leaves out a portion. In the table there are 42,000 or so clones, approximately 75% of which are singletons. Chemo-refractory metastatic non-small-cell lung cancer patients were treated with focal radiation plus CTLA-4 blockade with ipilimumab. The material was peripheral blood, obtained from a patient treated with radiotherapy plus ipilimumab. The chain is built from TRBV2 and TRBJ2-3, with D tentatively TRBD1 (6 bases). This clonotype was obtained from a human donor with non-small cell lung cancer that progressed on radiotherapy plus ipilimumab. The CDR3 sequence is CASRAGDQGTDTQYF. For the CDR3, the DNA is TGTGCCAGCAGGGCAGGGGACCAAGGCACAGATACGCAGTATTTT.